The 30 T cell receptor beta chains in this list originate from one sample, sequenced in a study of blood T cell repertoires in COVID-19. Sequenced by immunoSEQ multiplex PCR; TCRdb stores in-frame clones only, minus some. The repertoire has approximately 97,000 clones, around 87% of them found once; the top ten carry approximately 5.4%. Sequenced input: peripheral blood. The receptors shown here come from a woman aged 50 to 60 with COVID-19, enrolled during active disease.

The chain couples TRBV4-3 to TRBJ2-3; D may be TRBD2 (6 bases). Per the germline V gene, CDR1 is LGHNA and CDR2 is YSLEER. The CDR3 contains 17 residues. V was cut by 0 bases and J by 0 bases, with 13 bases left in between. CDR3 in amino acids: CASSQDRFGGSTDTQYF. The CDR3 nucleotides read TGCGCCAGCAGCCAAGATCGGTTCGGGGGAAGCACAGATACGCAGTATTTT.

J is TRBJ2-3 and V is TRBV3-1 (or the pseudogene TRBV3-2); D is undetermined. The V end was cut by 0 bases, the J end by 6 bases, with 13 bases between. The CDR3 consists of 15 residues. In germline, CDR1 is LGHDT, CDR2 YNNKEL (reference sequence). The CDR3 loop reads CASSQDRSSGDTQYF. CDR3 sequence (DNA): TGTGCCAGCAGCCAAGACCGTTCTAGTGGGGATACGCAGTATTTT.

The chain links TRBV6-7 to TRBJ1-2; D unclear. TRBV6-7 carries the ORF label, with uncertain function. The CDR3 extends over 19 amino acids. V was trimmed by 0 bases and J by 2 bases, leaving 22 bases between them. CDR3 residues: CASSYSNVVHGDVNYGYTF. The CDR3 DNA is TGTGCCAGCAGTTACTCGAATGTAGTACATGGAGATGTAAACTATGGCTACACCTTC.

This chain links TRBV27 with TRBJ1-2, with TRBD1 identical over 8 bases. The junction had 1 base not matched to a gene; V was cut back by 5 bases and J by 2 bases. The germline CDR1 and CDR2 sequences are MNHEY and SMNVEV (reference sequence). There are 13 residues in the CDR3. Here the CDR3 DNA reads TGTGCCAGCAGTAGACAGGGGAACTATGGCTACACCTTC. It encodes CASSRQGNYGYTF.

This clone was counted once. The chain combines TRBV12-3 or TRBV12-4 with TRBJ2-7, with 7 positions matching TRBD2. The CDR3 has 13 residues. V lost 7 bases to trimming and J lost 2 bases; unmatched junction nucleotides: 5. Here the CDR3 DNA reads TGTGCCAGCACCGCGGGGGTAACCTACGAGCAGTACTTC. Amino acid sequence: CASTAGVTYEQYF.

The chain links TRBV27 to TRBJ2-1; 13 nucleotides agree with TRBD2. V dropped 2 bases and J dropped 0; count of bases not matched to a gene: 7. The germline V gene encodes CDR1 MNHEY and CDR2 SMNVEV (reference sequence). This CDR3 has 19 amino acids. The DNA of the CDR3 is TGTGCCAGCAGTTTAAGGGGACTAGCGGGGCCTTACTCCTACAATGAGCAGTTCTTC. This codes for CASSLRGLAGPYSYNEQFF.

The chain combines TRBV30 with TRBJ1-6, with 8 positions matching TRBD1. The CDR3 extends over 19 amino acids. Trimming cost V 0 bases and J 0 bases; bases outside gene matches: 10. Per germline, CDR1 GTSNPN and CDR2 SVGIG (reference sequence). CDR3 amino acids: CAWSVLSGGLSSYNSPLHF. CDR3 coding DNA: TGTGCCTGGAGTGTACTTTCAGGGGGCCTGAGCTCCTATAATTCACCCCTCCACTTT.

The chain is built from TRBV7-2 and TRBJ2-3; D possibly corresponds to TRBD2 (5 bases). The CDR3 is 16 residues long. Germline lookup yields CDR1 SGHTA and CDR2 FQGNSA. V was cut by 1 base and J by 5 bases, with 16 bases left in between. The CDR3 region is CASSLEIPRGIDTQYF. The CDR3 DNA reads TGTGCCAGCAGCTTAGAAATACCCCGGGGAATAGATACGCAGTATTTT.

The chain is built from TRBV5-1 and TRBJ2-3; 9 bases fit TRBD2. The CDR3 is 17 residues long. CDR1 is SGHRS and CDR2 is YFSETQ in the germline V gene. V lost 1 base, J lost 3 bases, and 9 bases stayed unmatched. CDR3 DNA sequence: TGCGCCAGCAGCTTGACCTCTAGCGGGGCCCTTACAGATACGCAGTATTTT. Encoded protein: CASSLTSSGALTDTQYF.

In regard to this clone: The junction departs from germline at one end; a sequencing error may be responsible. V and J are TRBV2 and TRBJ2-5, with 14 nucleotides matching TRBD2. CDR1 and CDR2 (germline): SNHLY, FYNNEI. CDR3 length: 14 residues. DNA of the CDR3: TGTGCCAGCAGTGATGGACTAGCGGGGGGCGCATGCGACTTC. Residues: CASSDGLAGGACDF.

The V gene is TRBV7-9, the J gene TRBJ1-1; 8 bases map to TRBD1. This CDR3 comprises 12 residues. Germline CDR1 SEHNR, CDR2 FQNEAQ (reference sequence). V lost 5 bases, J lost 6 bases, and 2 bases stayed unmatched. The CDR3, as DNA: TGTGCCAGCAGCCCAGGGGGCTCTGAAGCTTTCTTT. This encodes CASSPGGSEAFF.

The chain combines TRBV6-6 with TRBJ1-6; D remains unclear. Deletions cut 5 bases from V and 0 bases from J, with 17 bases between. This CDR3 region has 18 residues. Germline V gene data show CDR1 as MNHNY and CDR2 as SVGAGI (reference sequence). The CDR3 nucleotides are TGTGCCAGCAGTCCCGTGTGGAGGAGGAGCTCCTATAATTCACCCCTCCACTTT. As protein: CASSPVWRRSSYNSPLHF.

The rearrangement links TRBV11-1 to TRBJ2-5, with TRBD2 matching 7 bases. CDR1 is SGHAT and CDR2 is FQDESV in the germline V gene (reference sequence). J gave up 5 bases and V 5 bases, and 8 bases lay outside the gene matches. The CDR3 extends over 14 amino acids. This CDR3 is CASSPGLVYETQYF. DNA of the CDR3: TGTGCCAGCAGCCCCGGACTAGTTTATGAGACCCAGTACTTC.

With regard to this clone: This CDR3 is also generated by other DNA sequences in the sample. This chain connects TRBV7-2 to TRBJ1-2; maybe TRBD1 (6 bases). The CDR3 totals 13 residues. V shed 1 base and J shed 6 bases, with 9 bases lying between them. Germline CDR1 reads SGHTA; CDR2 reads FQGNSA. DNA of the CDR3: TGTGCCAGCAGCTTAGTAGGGGGAGATGGCTACACCTTC. This codes for CASSLVGGDGYTF. The full variable domain, its missing parts supplied by reference TRBV7-2 and TRBJ1-2, is GAGVSQSPSNKVTEKGKDVELRCDPISGHTALYWYRQSLGQGLEFLIYFQGNSAPDKSGLPSDRFSAERTGGSVSTLTIQRTQQEDSAVYLCASSLVGGDGYTFGSGTRLTVV.

V is TRBV7-2 and J is TRBJ2-1; 9 bases fit TRBD2. V shed 10 bases and J 0 bases; nucleotides not matched to a gene: 19. CDR3 size: 19 residues. CDR1 and CDR2 (germline): SGHTA, FQGNSA. For the CDR3, the DNA is TGTGCCATCCCCAGATCATCCAGCGGGGGGCTCAACTCCTACAATGAGCAGTTCTTC. Translated, it gives CAIPRSSSGGLNSYNEQFF.

The chain couples TRBV30 to TRBJ1-1; 8 bases map to TRBD1. J gave up 0 bases and V 3 bases, and 12 bases lay outside the gene matches. The CDR3 length is 17 residues. Germline values: CDR1 GTSNPN, CDR2 SVGIG (reference sequence). CDR3 nucleotide sequence: TGTGCCTGGAGCAGACAAGACAGGGGCTGGGTGAACACTGAAGCTTTCTTT. Translated, it gives CAWSRQDRGWVNTEAFF. The full variable domain, its missing parts supplied by reference TRBV30 and TRBJ1-1, is SQTIHQWPATLVQPVGSPLSLECTVEGTSNPNLYWYRQAAGRGLQLLFYSVGIGQISSEVPQNLSASRPQDRQFILSSKKLLLSDSGFYLCAWSRQDRGWVNTEAFFGQGTRLTVV.

V is TRBV30 and J is TRBJ1-1, with 8 bases fitting TRBD1. CDR1 is GTSNPN and CDR2 is SVGIG in the germline V gene (reference sequence). The J segment lost 0 bases and the V segment lost 0 bases, leaving 6 bases of the junction unmatched. This CDR3 is built from 16 residues. CDR3 nucleotides: TGTGCCTGGAGTGTACTCAGGGGGCGAATGAACACTGAAGCTTTCTTT. Protein: CAWSVLRGRMNTEAFF.

The V gene is TRBV18, the J gene TRBJ2-3; D possibly corresponds to TRBD1 (5 bases). The ends were cut back, 6 bases at V and 4 bases at J, with 11 bases in the middle. The CDR3 extends over 13 amino acids. CDR1 and CDR2 (germline): KGHSH, LQKENI. CDR3 amino acids: CASSQGAADTQYF. The CDR3 DNA is TGTGCCAGCTCCCAGGGTGCGGCAGATACGCAGTATTTT. Looking up the rest from reference TRBV18 and TRBJ2-3 gives the full variable domain: NAGVMQNPRHLVRRRGQEARLRCSPMKGHSHVYWYRQLPEEGLKFMVYLQKENIIDESGMPKERFSAEFPKEGPSILRIQQVVRGDSAAYFCASSQGAADTQYFGPGTRLTVL.

V gene TRBV5-1 combines with J gene TRBJ2-1; 11 bases line up with TRBD2. CDR3 length: 15 amino acids. The trim removed 5 bases at V and 3 bases at J, leaving 4 bases unmatched. Germline V gene sequence: CDR1 SGHRS, CDR2 YFSETQ. The CDR3 here is CASSSSGGVYNEQFF. CDR3 bases: TGCGCCAGCAGTAGTAGCGGGGGGGTCTACAATGAGCAGTTCTTC.

The V call is TRBV2, the J call TRBJ2-5, with D perhaps matching TRBD2 (5 bases). The CDR3 sequence is 14 residues long. Trimming shortened V by 7 bases and J by 4 bases, and 16 bases separated the two germline ends. CDR1 is SNHLY and CDR2 is FYNNEI in the germline V gene. The DNA of the CDR3 is TGTGCCAGCACGGAAGGCACTAGTGGAGAGACCCAGTACTTC. It specifies CASTEGTSGETQYF.

This clone was detected a few times. The CDR3 region has the DNA TGTGCCAGCTCACCTTCCGCCCTGGGGGGAGAGACCCAGTACTTC. This translates into CASSPSALGGETQYF. The chain is built from TRBV18 and TRBJ2-5; a possible D gene is TRBD2 (6 bases). The CDR3 is made up of 15 amino acids. V dropped 3 bases and J dropped 4 bases, with 15 bases sitting between them. The germline CDR1 and CDR2 sequences are KGHSH and LQKENI. Looking up the rest from reference TRBV18 and TRBJ2-5 gives the full variable domain: NAGVMQNPRHLVRRRGQEARLRCSPMKGHSHVYWYRQLPEEGLKFMVYLQKENIIDESGMPKERFSAEFPKEGPSILRIQQVVRGDSAAYFCASSPSALGGETQYFGPGTRLLVL.

The CDR3 loop is CASSQTSYSNQPQHF. The CDR3 coding sequence is TGTGCCAGCAGTCAGACATCCTATAGCAATCAGCCCCAGCATTTT. V and J are TRBV6-2 or TRBV6-3 and TRBJ1-5; D is ambiguous. V was cut by 5 bases and J by 0 bases, with 11 bases left in between. The germline V gene encodes CDR1 MNHEY and CDR2 SVGEGT. The length of the CDR3 is 15 residues.

The CDR3 spells CASSLDTSSYNEQFF. The DNA for the CDR3 is TGTGCCAGCAGCTTAGACACGAGCTCCTACAATGAGCAGTTCTTC. The chain is built from TRBV11-3 and TRBJ2-1; no reliable D call. The V and J ends lost 0 bases and 0 bases respectively, with 6 bases between them. The CDR3 runs 15 residues. Germline V CDR1 and CDR2: SGHNT, YENEEA.

The CDR3 protein is CASSLAGRDEQYF. For the CDR3, the DNA is TGTGCCAGCAGCTTGGCGGGGAGGGACGAGCAGTACTTC. This chain links TRBV5-6 with TRBJ2-7; 7 bases align to TRBD2. The CDR3 extends over 13 amino acids. Germline lookup yields CDR1 SGHDT and CDR2 YYEEEE. The V segment lost 0 bases and the J segment 5 bases; nucleotides outside the gene matches: 2.

J is TRBJ1-6 and V is TRBV11-3, with 7 bases matching TRBD1. CDR3 length: 14 amino acids. The J segment lost 8 bases and the V segment lost 8 bases, leaving 9 bases of the junction unmatched. Germline lookup yields CDR1 SGHNT and CDR2 YENEEA. The CDR3 loop reads CASQPGTVHSPLHF. The DNA for the CDR3 is TGTGCCAGCCAGCCCGGGACAGTCCATTCACCCCTCCACTTT.

This chain uses TRBV7-6 with TRBJ2-7; the match to TRBD2 covers 9 bases. The V and J ends lost 3 bases and 4 bases, in that order; junction bases with no gene match: 10. This CDR3 is built from 16 residues. The germline V gene has CDR1 SGHVS and CDR2 FNYEAQ. CDR3 residues: CASSFGLAGTDYEQYF. In nucleotides, the CDR3 is TGTGCCAGCAGCTTCGGGCTAGCGGGGACAGATTACGAGCAGTACTTC. Supplemented by reference TRBV7-6 and TRBJ2-7, the full variable domain reads GAGVSQSPRYKVTKRGQDVALRCDPISGHVSLYWYRQALGQGPEFLTYFNYEAQQDKSGLPNDRFSAERPEGSISTLTIQRTEQRDSAMYRCASSFGLAGTDYEQYFGPGTRLTVT.

V usage is TRBV30 and J usage is TRBJ2-2, with 8 bases fitting TRBD1. Germline lookup yields CDR1 GTSNPN and CDR2 SVGIG (reference sequence). V gave up 0 bases and J gave up 5 bases; unmatched junction bases: 8. CDR3 length equals 16 residues. For the CDR3, the DNA is TGTGCCTGGAGTGTACAGGGACAGGCGGGGACCGGGGAGCTGTTTTTT. Its protein is CAWSVQGQAGTGELFF.

This rearrangement joins TRBV19 to TRBJ1-5; D possibly corresponds to TRBD1 (6 bases). Germline lookup yields CDR1 LNHDA and CDR2 SQIVND (reference sequence). Trimming left V 5 bases short and J 0 bases short, with 20 bases between. CDR3 size: 18 residues. The CDR3 spells CASSFSSGTFYSNQPQHF. Written as DNA, the CDR3 is TGTGCCAGTAGTTTCTCCAGCGGGACATTCTATAGCAATCAGCCCCAGCATTTT.

The gene calls are TRBV2 and TRBJ1-6, with a possible D match to TRBD1 (5 bases). The V gene's germline CDR1 is SNHLY and CDR2 FYNNEI. Trimming stripped 3 bases from V and 3 bases from J, with 9 bases between. The CDR3 runs to 15 residues. The CDR3 spells CASSELGDYNSPLHF. Written as DNA, the CDR3 is TGTGCCAGCAGTGAGTTAGGGGACTATAATTCACCCCTCCACTTT.

The chain couples TRBV6-5 to TRBJ1-3, with D perhaps matching TRBD1 (6 bases). This CDR3 is built from 14 residues. Germline CDR1 and CDR2: MNHEY and SVGAGI. V was clipped by 10 bases and J by 6 bases, with 19 bases between them. The CDR3 reads CATRKGELENTIYF. CDR3 DNA: TGTGCCACCAGGAAGGGGGAACTAGAAAACACCATATATTTT.